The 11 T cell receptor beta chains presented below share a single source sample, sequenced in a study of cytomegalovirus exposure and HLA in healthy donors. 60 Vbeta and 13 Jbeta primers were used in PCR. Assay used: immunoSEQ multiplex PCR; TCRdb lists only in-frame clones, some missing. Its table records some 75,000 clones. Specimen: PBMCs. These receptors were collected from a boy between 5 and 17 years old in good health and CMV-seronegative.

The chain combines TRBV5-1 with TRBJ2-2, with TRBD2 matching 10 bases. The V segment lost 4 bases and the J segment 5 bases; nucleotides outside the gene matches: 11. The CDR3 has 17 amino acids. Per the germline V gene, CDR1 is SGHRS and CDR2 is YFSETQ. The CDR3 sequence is CASSPHPSGGGTGELFF. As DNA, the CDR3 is TGCGCCAGCAGCCCCCATCCTAGCGGGGGTGGGACCGGGGAGCTGTTTTTT.

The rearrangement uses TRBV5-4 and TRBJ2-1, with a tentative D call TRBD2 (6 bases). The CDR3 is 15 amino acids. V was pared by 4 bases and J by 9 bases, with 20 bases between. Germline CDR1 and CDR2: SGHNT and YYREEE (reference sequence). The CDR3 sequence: CASSGGTLSVGEQFF. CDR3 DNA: TGTGCCAGCAGCGGGGGGACCCTGAGTGTCGGTGAGCAGTTCTTC.

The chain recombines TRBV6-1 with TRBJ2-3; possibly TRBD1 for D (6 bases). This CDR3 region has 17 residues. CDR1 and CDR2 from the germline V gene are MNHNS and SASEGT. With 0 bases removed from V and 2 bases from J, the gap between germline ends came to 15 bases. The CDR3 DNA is TGTGCCAGCAGTGAAGCGATTGCTCAGGGGCCCACAGATACGCAGTATTTT. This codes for CASSEAIAQGPTDTQYF.

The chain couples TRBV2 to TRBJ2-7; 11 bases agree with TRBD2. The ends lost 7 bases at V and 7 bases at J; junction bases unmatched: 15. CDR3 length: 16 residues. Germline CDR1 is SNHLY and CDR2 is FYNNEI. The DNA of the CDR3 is TGTGCCAGCACCGATAGCGGGAGGGACACCCGCGGAGAGCAGTACTTC. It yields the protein CASTDSGRDTRGEQYF.

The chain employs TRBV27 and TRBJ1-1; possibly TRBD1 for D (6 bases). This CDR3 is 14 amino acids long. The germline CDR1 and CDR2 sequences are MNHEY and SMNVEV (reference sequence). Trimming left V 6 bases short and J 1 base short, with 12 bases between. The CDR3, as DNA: TGTGCCAGCAGGGGTGGACAGCCGAACACTGAAGCTTTCTTT. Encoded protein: CASRGGQPNTEAFF.

CDR3 loop: CASSPRTVNTEAFF. CDR3 in DNA: TGTGCCAGCAGCCCGAGGACAGTGAACACTGAAGCTTTCTTT. The rearrangement uses TRBV7-2 and TRBJ1-1, with D possibly TRBD1 on 6 matching bases. Germline values: CDR1 SGHTA, CDR2 FQGNSA. Deletions cut 5 bases from V and 0 bases from J, with 10 bases between. CDR3 length: 14 amino acids.

This chain's CDR3 is CASSLVGVPEAFF. Here the CDR3 DNA reads TGTGCCAGCAGCTTAGTCGGGGTTCCTGAAGCTTTCTTT. This sequence joins TRBV7-9 and TRBJ1-1; D remains ambiguous. V lost 1 base to trimming and J lost 6 bases, with 9 bases between them. Germline V gene data show CDR1 as SEHNR and CDR2 as FQNEAQ (reference sequence). The CDR3 is 13 amino acids.

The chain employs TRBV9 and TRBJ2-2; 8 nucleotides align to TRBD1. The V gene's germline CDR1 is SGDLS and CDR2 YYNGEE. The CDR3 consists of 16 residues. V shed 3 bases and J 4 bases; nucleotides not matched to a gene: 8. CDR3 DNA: TGTGCCAGCAGCGAATCAGGGGGCCCGGGCACCGGGGAGCTGTTTTTT. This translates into CASSESGGPGTGELFF.

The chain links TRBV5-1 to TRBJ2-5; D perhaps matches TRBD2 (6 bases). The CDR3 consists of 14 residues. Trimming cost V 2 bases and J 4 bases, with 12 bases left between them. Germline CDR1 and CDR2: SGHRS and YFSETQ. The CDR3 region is CASSFRDSVETQYF. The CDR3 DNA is TGCGCCAGCAGCTTCCGGGACTCTGTAGAGACCCAGTACTTC.

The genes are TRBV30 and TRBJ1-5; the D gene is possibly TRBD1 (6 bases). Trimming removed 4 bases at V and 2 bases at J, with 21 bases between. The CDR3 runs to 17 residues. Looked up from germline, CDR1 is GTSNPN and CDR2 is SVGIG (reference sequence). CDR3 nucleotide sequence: TGTGCCTGGAACGCGAACTTCCAGGGGATCGGCAATCAGCCCCAGCATTTT. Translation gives CAWNANFQGIGNQPQHF.

CDR3 protein: CASSLGGGYYGYTF. Here the CDR3 DNA reads TGCGCCAGCAGCTTGGGGGGGGGCTACTATGGCTACACCTTC. The chain carries TRBV5-1 and TRBJ1-2; TRBD1 might be the D (6 bases). There are 14 residues in the CDR3. Trimming shortened V by 0 bases and J by 3 bases, and 9 bases separated the two germline ends. CDR1 and CDR2 (germline): SGHRS, YFSETQ.